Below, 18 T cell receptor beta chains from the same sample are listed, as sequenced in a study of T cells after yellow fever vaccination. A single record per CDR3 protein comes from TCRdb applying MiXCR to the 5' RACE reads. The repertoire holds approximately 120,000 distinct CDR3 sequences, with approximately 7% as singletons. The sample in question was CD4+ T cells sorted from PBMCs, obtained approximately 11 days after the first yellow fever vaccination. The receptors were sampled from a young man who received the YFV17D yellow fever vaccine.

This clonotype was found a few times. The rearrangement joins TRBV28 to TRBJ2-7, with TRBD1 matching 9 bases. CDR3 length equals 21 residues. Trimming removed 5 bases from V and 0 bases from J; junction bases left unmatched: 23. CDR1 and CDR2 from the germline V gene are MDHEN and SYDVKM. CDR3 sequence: CASSPYPDRGTRLFSSYEQYV. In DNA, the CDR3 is TGTGCCAGCAGTCCATACCCCGACAGGGGGACGAGACTCTTCAGCTCCTACGAGCAGTACGTC.

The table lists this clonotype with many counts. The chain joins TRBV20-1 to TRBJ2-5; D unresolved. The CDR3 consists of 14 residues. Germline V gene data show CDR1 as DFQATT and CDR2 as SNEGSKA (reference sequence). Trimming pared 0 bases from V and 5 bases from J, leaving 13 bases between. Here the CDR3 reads CSARDGRLRETQYF. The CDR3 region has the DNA TGCAGTGCTAGAGATGGAAGGCTACGGGAGACCCAGTACTTC.

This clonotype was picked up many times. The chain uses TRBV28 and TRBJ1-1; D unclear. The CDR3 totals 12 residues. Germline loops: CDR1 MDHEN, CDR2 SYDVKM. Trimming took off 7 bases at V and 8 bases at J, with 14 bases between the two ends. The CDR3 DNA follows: TGTGCCAGCACAAACGGCGGCTTGGAAGCTTTCTTT. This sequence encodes CASTNGGLEAFF.

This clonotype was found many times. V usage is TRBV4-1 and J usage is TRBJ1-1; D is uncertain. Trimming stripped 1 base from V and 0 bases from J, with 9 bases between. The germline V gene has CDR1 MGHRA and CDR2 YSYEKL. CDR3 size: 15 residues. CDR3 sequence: CASSQVTGMNTEAFF. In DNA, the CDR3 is TGCGCCAGCAGCCAAGTTACCGGGATGAACACTGAAGCTTTCTTT.

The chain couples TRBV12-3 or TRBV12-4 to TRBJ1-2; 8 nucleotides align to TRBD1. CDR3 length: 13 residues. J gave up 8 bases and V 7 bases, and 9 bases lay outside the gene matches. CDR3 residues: CASNMDRAGGYTF. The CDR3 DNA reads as TGTGCCAGCAACATGGACAGGGCAGGAGGCTACACCTTC.

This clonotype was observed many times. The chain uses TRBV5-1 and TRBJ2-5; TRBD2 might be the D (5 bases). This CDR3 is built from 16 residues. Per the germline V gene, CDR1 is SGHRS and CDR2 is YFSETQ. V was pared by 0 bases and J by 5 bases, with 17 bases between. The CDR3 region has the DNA TGCGCCAGCAGCTTGGGGGTGGAAGGTCGCGGGGAGACCCAGTACTTC. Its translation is CASSLGVEGRGETQYF.

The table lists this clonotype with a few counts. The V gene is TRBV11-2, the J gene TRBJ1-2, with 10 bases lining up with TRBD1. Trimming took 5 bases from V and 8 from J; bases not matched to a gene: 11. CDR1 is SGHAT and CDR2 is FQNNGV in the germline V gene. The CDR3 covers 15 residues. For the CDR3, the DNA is TGTGCCAGCAGCAAAAACGACAGGGGGCCCGGAGGCTACACCTTC. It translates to CASSKNDRGPGGYTF. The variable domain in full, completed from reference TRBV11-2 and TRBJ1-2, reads EAGVAQSPRYKIIEKRQSVAFWCNPISGHATLYWYQQILGQGPKLLIQFQNNGVVDDSQLPKDRFSAERLKGVDSTLKIQPAKLEDSAVYLCASSKNDRGPGGYTFGSGTRLTVV.

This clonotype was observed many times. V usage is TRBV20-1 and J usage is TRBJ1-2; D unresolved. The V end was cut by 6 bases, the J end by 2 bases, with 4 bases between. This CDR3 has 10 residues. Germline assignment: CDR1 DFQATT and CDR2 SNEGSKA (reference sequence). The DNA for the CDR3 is TGCAGTGCCGAAAACTATGGCTACACCTTC. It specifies CSAENYGYTF.

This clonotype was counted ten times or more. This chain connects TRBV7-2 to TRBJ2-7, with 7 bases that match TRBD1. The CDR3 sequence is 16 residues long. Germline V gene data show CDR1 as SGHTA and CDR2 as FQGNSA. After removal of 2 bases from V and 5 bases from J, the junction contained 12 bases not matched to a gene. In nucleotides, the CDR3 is TGTGCCAGCAGCTTATCAGTTGTGGGCGACAGGGACGAGCAGTACTTC. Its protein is CASSLSVVGDRDEQYF. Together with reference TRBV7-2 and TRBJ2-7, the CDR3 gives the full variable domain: GAGVSQSPSNKVTEKGKDVELRCDPISGHTALYWYRQSLGQGLEFLIYFQGNSAPDKSGLPSDRFSAERTGGSVSTLTIQRTQQEDSAVYLCASSLSVVGDRDEQYFGPGTRLTVT.

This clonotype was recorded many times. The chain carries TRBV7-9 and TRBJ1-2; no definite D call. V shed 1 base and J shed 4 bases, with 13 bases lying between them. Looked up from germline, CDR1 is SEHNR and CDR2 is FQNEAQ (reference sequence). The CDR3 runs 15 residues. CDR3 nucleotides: TGTGCCAGCAGCTTAGACGCGCCCACCTCCTATGGCTACACCTTC. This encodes CASSLDAPTSYGYTF.

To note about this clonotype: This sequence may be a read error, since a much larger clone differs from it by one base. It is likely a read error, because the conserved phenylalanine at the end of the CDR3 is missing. CDR3 region: CASNKGSGQPQHL. The CDR3 bases are TGTGCCAGCAATAAGGGGTCCGGTCAGCCCCAGCATTTA. This chain links TRBV2 with TRBJ1-5; D may be TRBD1 (5 bases). V was clipped by 7 bases and J by 6 bases, with 13 bases between them. CDR3 length equals 13 residues. The germline gives CDR1 SNHLY, CDR2 FYNNEI.

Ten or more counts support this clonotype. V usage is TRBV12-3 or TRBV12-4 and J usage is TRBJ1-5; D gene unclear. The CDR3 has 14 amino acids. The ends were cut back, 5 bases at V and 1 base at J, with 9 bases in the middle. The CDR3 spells CASSPRPSNQPQHF. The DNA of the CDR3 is TGTGCCAGCAGTCCACGCCCAAGCAATCAGCCCCAGCATTTT.

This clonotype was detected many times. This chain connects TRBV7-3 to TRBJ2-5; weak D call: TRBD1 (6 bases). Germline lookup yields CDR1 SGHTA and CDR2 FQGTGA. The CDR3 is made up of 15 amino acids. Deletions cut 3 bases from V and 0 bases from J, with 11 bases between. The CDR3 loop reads CASSLQGTNQETQYF. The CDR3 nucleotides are TGTGCCAGCAGCTTGCAGGGGACCAACCAAGAGACCCAGTACTTC.

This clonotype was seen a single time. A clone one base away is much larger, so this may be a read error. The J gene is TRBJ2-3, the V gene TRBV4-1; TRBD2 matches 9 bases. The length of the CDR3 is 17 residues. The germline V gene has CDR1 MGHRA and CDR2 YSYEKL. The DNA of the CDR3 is TGCTCCAGCAGCCCCTCTAGGCTAGCGGGGACGGCAGATACGCAGTATTTT. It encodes CSSSPSRLAGTADTQYF.

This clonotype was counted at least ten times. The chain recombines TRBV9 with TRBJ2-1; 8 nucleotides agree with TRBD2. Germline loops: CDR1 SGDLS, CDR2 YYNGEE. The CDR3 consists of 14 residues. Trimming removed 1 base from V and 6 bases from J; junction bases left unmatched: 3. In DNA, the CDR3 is TGTGCCAGCAGCGTAACGGGGGGGCCCAATGAGCAGTTCTTC. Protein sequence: CASSVTGGPNEQFF.

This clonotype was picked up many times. CDR3 nucleotide sequence: TGCGCCAGCAGCTTGGATGGGACAGTAGGCTACGAGCAGTACGTC. It codes for CASSLDGTVGYEQYV. The V and J genes are TRBV5-1 and TRBJ2-7, with TRBD1 matching 7 bases. Germline V gives CDR1 SGHRS, CDR2 YFSETQ. The CDR3 sequence is 15 residues long. J lost 3 bases, V lost 0 bases, and 6 bases had no gene match.

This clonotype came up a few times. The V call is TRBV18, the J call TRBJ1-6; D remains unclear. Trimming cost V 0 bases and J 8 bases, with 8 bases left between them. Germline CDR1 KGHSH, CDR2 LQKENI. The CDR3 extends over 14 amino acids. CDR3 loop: CASSPPGTHSPLHF. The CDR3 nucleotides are TGTGCCAGCTCACCACCGGGCACTCATTCACCCCTCCACTTT.

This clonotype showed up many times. The DNA for the CDR3 is TGCGCCAGCAGCTCGCAGGGGGCCCTCAATCAGCCCCAGCATTTT. As protein: CASSSQGALNQPQHF. The chain couples TRBV5-1 to TRBJ1-5, with 8 bases fitting TRBD1. The J segment lost 3 bases and the V segment lost 3 bases, leaving 5 bases of the junction unmatched. Germline loops: CDR1 SGHRS, CDR2 YFSETQ. The CDR3 is made up of 15 amino acids.